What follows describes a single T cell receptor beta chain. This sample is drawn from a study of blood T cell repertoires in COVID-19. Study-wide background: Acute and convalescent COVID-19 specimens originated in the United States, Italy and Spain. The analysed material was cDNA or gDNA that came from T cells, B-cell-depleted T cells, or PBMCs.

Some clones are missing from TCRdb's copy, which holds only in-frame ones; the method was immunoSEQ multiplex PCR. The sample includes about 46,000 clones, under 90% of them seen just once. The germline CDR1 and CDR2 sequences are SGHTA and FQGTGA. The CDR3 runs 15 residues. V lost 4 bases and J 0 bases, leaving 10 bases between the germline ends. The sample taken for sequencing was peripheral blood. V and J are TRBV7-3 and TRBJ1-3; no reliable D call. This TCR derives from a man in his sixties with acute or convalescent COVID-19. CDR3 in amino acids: CASSSHGSSGNTIYF. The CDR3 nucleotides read TGTGCCAGCAGCTCGCACGGTAGCTCTGGAAACACCATATATTTT.